This T cell receptor beta chain was recorded in a study of cytomegalovirus exposure and HLA in healthy donors. Regarding this clone: As yet, its antigen is unknown.

Findings and limits, study-wide: Within an earlier analysis, most TCR beta V segments proved productive either about 87% or about 30% of the time.

60 Vbeta and 13 Jbeta primers were used in PCR. This table comes from immunoSEQ multiplex PCR, and its TCRdb copy is limited to in-frame clones, with some not included. The sample records around 150,000 clones, more than 75% being singletons. The CDR3 covers 14 residues. The germline V gene encodes CDR1 MNHEY and CDR2 SVGAGI. The V end was cut by 6 bases, the J end by 1 base, with 9 bases between. This chain connects TRBV6-5 to TRBJ2-2; D is possibly TRBD1 (6 bases). This clonotype originated in a man aged 25 to 45 in good health and CMV-seronegative. Specimen: PBMCs. The CDR3 DNA is TGTGCCAGCAGGGAACAGGGGAACACCGGGGAGCTGTTTTTT. It yields the protein CASREQGNTGELFF.